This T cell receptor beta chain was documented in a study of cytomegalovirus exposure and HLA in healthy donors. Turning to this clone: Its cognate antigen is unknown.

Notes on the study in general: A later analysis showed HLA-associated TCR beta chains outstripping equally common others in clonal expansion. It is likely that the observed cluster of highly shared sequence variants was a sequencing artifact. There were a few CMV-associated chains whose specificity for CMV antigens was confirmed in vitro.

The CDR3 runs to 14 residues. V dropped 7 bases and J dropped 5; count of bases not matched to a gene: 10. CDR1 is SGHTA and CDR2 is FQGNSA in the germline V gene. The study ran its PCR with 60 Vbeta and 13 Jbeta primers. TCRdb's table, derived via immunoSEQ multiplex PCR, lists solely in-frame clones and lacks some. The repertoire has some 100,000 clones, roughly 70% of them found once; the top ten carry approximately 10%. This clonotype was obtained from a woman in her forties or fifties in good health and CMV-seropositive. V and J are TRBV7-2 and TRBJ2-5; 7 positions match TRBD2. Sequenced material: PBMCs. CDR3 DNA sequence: TGTGCCAGCACCTACTCACTGGGGGGGGAGACCCAGTACTTC. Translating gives CASTYSLGGETQYF.